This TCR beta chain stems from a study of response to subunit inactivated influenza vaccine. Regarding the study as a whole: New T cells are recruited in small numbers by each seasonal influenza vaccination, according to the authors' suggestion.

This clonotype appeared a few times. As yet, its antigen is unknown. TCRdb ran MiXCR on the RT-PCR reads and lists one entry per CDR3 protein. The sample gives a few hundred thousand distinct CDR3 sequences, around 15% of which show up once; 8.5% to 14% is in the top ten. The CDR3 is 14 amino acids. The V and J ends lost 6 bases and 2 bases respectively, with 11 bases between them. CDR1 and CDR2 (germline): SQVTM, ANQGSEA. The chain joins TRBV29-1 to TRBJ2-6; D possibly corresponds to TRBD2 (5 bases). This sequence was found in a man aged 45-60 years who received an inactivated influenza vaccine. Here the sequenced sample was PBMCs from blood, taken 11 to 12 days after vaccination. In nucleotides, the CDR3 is TGCAGCGTGAACGCCGGGGCTGGGGCCAACGTCCTGACTTTC. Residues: CSVNAGAGANVLTF.